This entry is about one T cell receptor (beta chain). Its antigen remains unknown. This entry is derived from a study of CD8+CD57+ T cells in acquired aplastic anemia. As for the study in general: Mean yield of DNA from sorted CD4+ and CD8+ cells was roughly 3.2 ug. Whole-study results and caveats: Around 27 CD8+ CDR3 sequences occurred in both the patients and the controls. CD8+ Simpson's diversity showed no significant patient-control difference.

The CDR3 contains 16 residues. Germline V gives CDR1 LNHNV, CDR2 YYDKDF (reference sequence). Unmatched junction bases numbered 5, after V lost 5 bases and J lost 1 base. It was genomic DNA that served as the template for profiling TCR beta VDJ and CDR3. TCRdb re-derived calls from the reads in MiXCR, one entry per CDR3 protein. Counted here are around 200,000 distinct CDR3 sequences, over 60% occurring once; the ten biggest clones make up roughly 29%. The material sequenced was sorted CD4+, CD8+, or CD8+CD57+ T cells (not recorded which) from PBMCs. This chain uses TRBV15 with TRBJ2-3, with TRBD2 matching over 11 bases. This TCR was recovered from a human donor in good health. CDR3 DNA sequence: TGTGCCACCAGCGCGGGACTAGCGGCGGGCACAGATACGCAGTATTTT. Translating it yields CATSAGLAAGTDTQYF.